The 32 T cell receptor beta chains given below trace back to one sample, sequenced in a study of a mutant IDH1 vaccine in newly diagnosed glioma. Time point in this sample: baseline, week 1 (first vaccination visit). The treatment: pre-vaccination baseline after standard-of-care therapy. Profiling relied on immunoSEQ multiplex PCR, and the TCRdb table lists in-frame clones only, not all of them. Among roughly 38,000 clones listed, roughly 90% were seen once. The sequencing here drew on PBMCs, taken from a glioma patient treated with radiotherapy, temozolomide or both. Every receptor here comes from a man aged 18-30 years with glioma.

The chain has TRBV5-1 and TRBJ2-3, with 8 bases lining up with TRBD2. The V gene end was trimmed by 7 bases and the J gene end by 0 bases; junction bases not matched to a gene: 4. The CDR3 length is 14 residues. Germline V gene sequence: CDR1 SGHRS, CDR2 YFSETQ. The CDR3, as DNA: TGCGCCAGCCGGGGGGGCGTTAGCACAGATACGCAGTATTTT. It specifies CASRGGVSTDTQYF.

This chain links TRBV5-3 with TRBJ1-3; 7 bases map to TRBD1. TRBV5-3 is identified as an open reading frame with a role that is uncertain. The CDR3 spans 15 residues. J was trimmed by 2 bases and V by 4 bases; bases with no gene match: 6. The CDR3 coding sequence is TGTGCCAGAAGCCCCGAGGACAGGACTGGAAACACCATATATTTT. Translating gives CARSPEDRTGNTIYF.

DNA for the CDR3: TGTGCCTGGAGTGTACATCGAACTTCCCGGGGTCACACTGAAGCTTTCTTT. Translation: CAWSVHRTSRGHTEAFF. The genes are TRBV30 and TRBJ1-1; the D is unclear. This CDR3 comprises 17 residues. The V gene's germline CDR1 is GTSNPN and CDR2 SVGIG (reference sequence). V lost 0 bases, J lost 3 bases, and 20 bases lay in between.

The gene calls are TRBV9 and TRBJ2-3; 16 nucleotides match TRBD2. V was clipped by 3 bases and J by 0 bases; unmatched bases: 4. Germline assignment: CDR1 SGDLS and CDR2 YYNGEE. The CDR3 runs 18 residues. Here the CDR3 DNA reads TGTGCCAGCAGCGCCGGGACTAGCGGGAGGGGGAGCACAGATACGCAGTATTTT. The encoded protein is CASSAGTSGRGSTDTQYF.

The rearrangement joins TRBV6-5 to TRBJ1-1, with a possible D match to TRBD1 (6 bases). V was trimmed by 8 bases and J by 4 bases, leaving 17 bases between them. The CDR3 runs to 14 residues. Germline V lookup: CDR1 MNHEY, CDR2 SVGAGI. The CDR3 coding sequence is TGTGCCAGCGAAGGGGGGCGGAAGGTCACTGAAGCTTTCTTT. Its translation: CASEGGRKVTEAFF.

Only one count was recorded for this clone. The chain combines TRBV5-1 with TRBJ2-2; D is unresolved. CDR1 is SGHRS, CDR2 YFSETQ, per germline. The CDR3 runs to 13 residues. Deletions cut 9 bases from V and 6 bases from J, with 15 bases between. The CDR3 DNA reads TGCGCCACCCAGGATGACGTGCCCGGGGAGCTGTTTTTT. Its translation is CATQDDVPGELFF.

This chain links TRBV29-1 with TRBJ2-7; D remains unclear. Trimming took off 7 bases at V and 2 bases at J, with 18 bases between the two ends. Looked up from germline, CDR1 is SQVTM and CDR2 is ANQGSEA. The CDR3 covers 14 residues. The CDR3 DNA follows: TGCAGCGCCCGTTGGGGATCCGCTGCCTACGAGCAGTACTTC. Translated: CSARWGSAAYEQYF.

This chain uses TRBV30 with TRBJ1-2, with no clear D. Trimming stripped 3 bases from V and 2 bases from J, with 10 bases between. Germline loops: CDR1 GTSNPN, CDR2 SVGIG (reference sequence). This CDR3 spans 13 amino acids. CDR3: CAWRYRVNYGYTF. The CDR3 DNA follows: TGTGCCTGGAGGTACAGAGTCAACTATGGCTACACCTTC.

The rearrangement uses TRBV19 and TRBJ1-5; the match to TRBD1 covers 8 bases. The CDR3 totals 12 residues. V gave up 10 bases and J gave up 6 bases; unmatched junction bases: 5. CDR1 is LNHDA, CDR2 SQIVND, per germline (reference sequence). CDR3 region: CATGQGSQPQHF. CDR3 coding DNA: TGTGCCACTGGACAGGGAAGTCAGCCCCAGCATTTT.

The chain has TRBV5-5 and TRBJ1-1; D is perhaps TRBD1 (6 bases). Trimming took off 7 bases at V and 2 bases at J, with 12 bases between the two ends. Germline CDR1 and CDR2: SGHKS and YYEKEE (reference sequence). The CDR3 has 13 residues. The CDR3 nucleotides are TGTGCCAGCCGGGGGACACCTAACACTGAAGCTTTCTTT. It encodes CASRGTPNTEAFF.

V gene TRBV4-1 combines with J gene TRBJ1-2, with TRBD1 as a possible D gene (6 bases). The CDR3 covers 16 residues. The ends were cut back, 1 base at V and 5 bases at J, with 17 bases in the middle. The germline V gene has CDR1 MGHRA and CDR2 YSYEKL. The CDR3 is CASSQVEGGVGYGYTF. The CDR3 region has the DNA TGCGCCAGCAGCCAAGTTGAAGGGGGGGTGGGGTATGGCTACACCTTC.

The V call is TRBV5-6, the J call TRBJ2-3; maybe TRBD2 (6 bases). Germline V gene sequence: CDR1 SGHDT, CDR2 YYEEEE. Trimming pared 1 base from V and 11 bases from J, leaving 14 bases between. The CDR3 loop spans 13 amino acids. CDR3: CASSLLGGRGQYF. The CDR3 nucleotides are TGTGCCAGCAGCTTGTTAGGCGGGCGGGGGCAGTATTTT.

This clone was seen a handful of times. V and J are TRBV6-4 and TRBJ1-1; D unresolved. The CDR3 spans 13 residues. V was cut by 3 bases and J by 1 base, with 6 bases left in between. Germline CDR1 is MRHNA and CDR2 is SNTAGT. CDR3 amino acids: CASSETWNTEAFF. The CDR3 region has the DNA TGTGCCAGCAGTGAGACGTGGAACACTGAAGCTTTCTTT.

This sequence joins TRBV19 and TRBJ1-5, with 7 bases matching TRBD1. In germline, CDR1 is LNHDA, CDR2 SQIVND (reference sequence). The CDR3 has 16 amino acids. J gave up 6 bases and V 0 bases, and 8 bases lay outside the gene matches. The CDR3 region is CASSIDPRGIGQPQHF. In nucleotides, the CDR3 is TGTGCCAGTAGTATAGATCCCAGGGGGATCGGTCAGCCCCAGCATTTT.

The CDR3 DNA reads as TGTGCCAGCAGTTTATATCTCACGGGACCCGCTGACTATGGCTACACCTTC. Its protein product is CASSLYLTGPADYGYTF. The chain recombines TRBV28 with TRBJ1-2; perhaps TRBD1 as D (5 bases). Trimming cost V 1 base and J 3 bases, with 18 bases left between them. Per the germline V gene, CDR1 is MDHEN and CDR2 is SYDVKM. The CDR3 has 17 amino acids.

V and J are TRBV13 and TRBJ2-7, with 9 bases identical to TRBD1. Germline V gene data show CDR1 as PRHDT and CDR2 as FYEKMQ (reference sequence). The CDR3 has 16 residues. With 0 bases clipped from V and 4 bases from J, the junction kept 7 bases outside the gene matches. CDR3 nucleotides: TGTGCCAGCAGCTTAGGGAGGATGACAGGGGGTTACGAGCAGTACTTC. This codes for CASSLGRMTGGYEQYF.

The chain uses TRBV4-1 and TRBJ1-4, with 8 bases matching TRBD1. J was trimmed by 10 bases and V by 1 base; bases with no gene match: 14. There are 17 residues in the CDR3. Germline-derived CDR1 and CDR2 are MGHRA and YSYEKL. The CDR3 sequence: CASSQVRPQGGEGKLFF. The CDR3 DNA reads as TGCGCCAGCAGCCAAGTTCGCCCACAGGGGGGGGAAGGAAAACTGTTTTTT.

This chain links TRBV10-2 with TRBJ2-7; D gene ambiguous. The CDR3 covers 15 residues. V gave up 0 bases and J gave up 5 bases, with 14 bases separating them. Germline assignment: CDR1 WSHSY and CDR2 SAAADI. As DNA, the CDR3 is TGCGCCAGCAGTGAGTCACGGAGCAGAGGTCACGAGCAGTACTTC. It codes for CASSESRSRGHEQYF.

CDR3 bases: TGCGCCAGCAGCCAAGATCAGGGGCTCGGGGAGACCCAGTACTTC. Protein sequence: CASSQDQGLGETQYF. The rearrangement links TRBV4-3 to TRBJ2-5; tentatively, D is TRBD1 (6 bases). The CDR3 has 15 residues. Trimming shortened V by 0 bases and J by 5 bases, and 13 bases separated the two germline ends. CDR1 and CDR2 from the germline V gene are LGHNA and YSLEER.

J is TRBJ2-7 and V is TRBV11-2, with TRBD1 matching over 10 bases. V lost 5 bases and J lost 0; bases outside the gene matches: 4. Germline CDR1 SGHAT, CDR2 FQNNGV. The CDR3 has 15 amino acids. The CDR3 here is CASSGGDRGSYEQYF. The DNA of the CDR3 is TGTGCCAGCAGCGGGGGGGACAGGGGCTCCTACGAGCAGTACTTC.

This chain joins TRBV9 and TRBJ1-3; TRBD1 is a possible D gene (6 bases). CDR1 SGDLS and CDR2 YYNGEE come from the germline V gene. The germline V and J ends were trimmed by 2 bases and 4 bases, with 13 bases remaining between them. The CDR3 runs 15 residues. In nucleotides, the CDR3 is TGTGCCAGCAGCGTGACGGGGGGCGAAGGAAACACCATATATTTT. It is translated as CASSVTGGEGNTIYF.

The chain is built from TRBV6-5 and TRBJ1-3; D ambiguous. The V gene lost 6 bases and the J gene lost 0 bases, with 12 bases spanning the gap. The CDR3 has 15 amino acids. Germline values: CDR1 MNHEY, CDR2 SVGAGI. CDR3 sequence (DNA): TGTGCCAGCAGCCTACAGCTTTACTCTGGAAACACCATATATTTT. Protein product: CASSLQLYSGNTIYF.

The chain recombines TRBV19 with TRBJ2-2; D gene unclear. There are 15 residues in the CDR3. The V end was cut by 5 bases, the J end by 4 bases, with 14 bases between. CDR1 is LNHDA, CDR2 SQIVND, per germline (reference sequence). CDR3 sequence reads: CASSDGYAVTGELFF. CDR3 DNA: TGTGCCAGTAGTGACGGTTATGCCGTCACCGGGGAGCTGTTTTTT.

In this sample, this clone turned up once. The chain employs TRBV6-6 and TRBJ2-4; 7 positions match TRBD1. Trimming took 5 bases from V and 13 from J; bases not matched to a gene: 5. The CDR3 totals 11 residues. The germline CDR1 and CDR2 sequences are MNHNY and SVGAGI (reference sequence). The CDR3 reads CASSPGTVQYF. The CDR3 DNA sequence: TGTGCCAGCAGTCCCGGGACAGTCCAGTACTTC.

V usage is TRBV11-3 and J usage is TRBJ2-7; D is perhaps TRBD1 (5 bases). The V end was cut by 5 bases, the J end by 3 bases, with 11 bases between. CDR3 size: 13 residues. Germline CDR1 SGHNT, CDR2 YENEEA. Written as DNA, the CDR3 is TGTGCCAGCAGCGACCGGACAAACTACGAGCAGTACTTC. Its protein is CASSDRTNYEQYF.

The V gene is TRBV5-1, the J gene TRBJ1-4; a weak D match, TRBD1 (6 bases). Trimming pared 0 bases from V and 6 bases from J, leaving 18 bases between. Germline V lookup: CDR1 SGHRS, CDR2 YFSETQ. CDR3 length: 17 residues. The CDR3 region has the DNA TGCGCCAGCAGCTTGGGGGACCGTGAGACAGGACATGAAAAACTGTTTTTT. Protein sequence: CASSLGDRETGHEKLFF.

This clone showed up just once. The V call is TRBV7-2, the J call TRBJ2-5; D possibly corresponds to TRBD2 (7 bases). Germline CDR1 is SGHTA and CDR2 is FQGNSA. The CDR3 runs 14 residues. V was clipped by 2 bases and J by 10 bases, with 17 bases between them. In DNA, the CDR3 is TGTGCCAGCAGCTTACAGGGCGGAGGGGGGGACCAGTACTTC. This sequence encodes CASSLQGGGGDQYF.

The chain employs TRBV7-9 and TRBJ1-1, with TRBD1 matching 8 bases. The length of the CDR3 is 14 residues. Germline assignment: CDR1 SEHNR and CDR2 FQNEAQ (reference sequence). Trimming at V came to 5 bases and at J to 5 bases, leaving 7 bases not matched to a gene. The CDR3 sequence: CASSTGQGLTEAFF. The CDR3 DNA sequence: TGTGCCAGCAGCACCGGACAGGGTTTAACTGAAGCTTTCTTT.

CDR3 DNA sequence: TGTGCCAGCACCTTAAAACCGTGGGGGGATAACTATGGCTACACCTTC. This encodes CASTLKPWGDNYGYTF. This chain joins TRBV28 and TRBJ1-2; weak D call: TRBD1 (5 bases). In germline, CDR1 is MDHEN, CDR2 SYDVKM. The CDR3 is made up of 16 amino acids. V lost 7 bases, J lost 1 base, and 19 bases lay in between.

The chain uses TRBV7-2 and TRBJ2-5, with 10 positions matching TRBD2. CDR1 SGHTA and CDR2 FQGNSA come from the germline V gene. The CDR3 covers 19 residues. V trimming: 1 base; J trimming: 5 bases; junction bases outside the gene matches: 16. The CDR3 protein is CASSLVALAGDVSGETQYF. The DNA of the CDR3 is TGTGCCAGCAGCTTAGTTGCTCTAGCGGGAGATGTTAGTGGGGAGACCCAGTACTTC.

The V and J genes are TRBV29-1 and TRBJ2-1; D is undetermined. The V gene lost 5 bases and the J gene lost 4 bases, with 12 bases spanning the gap. The CDR3 length is 13 residues. CDR1 is SQVTM and CDR2 is ANQGSEA in the germline V gene. CDR3 protein: CSVYGQQYNEQFF. CDR3 DNA: TGCAGCGTTTATGGGCAGCAATACAATGAGCAGTTCTTC.

The J gene is TRBJ2-5, the V gene TRBV9; 9 bases line up with TRBD2. The CDR3 runs 14 residues. The germline CDR1 and CDR2 sequences are SGDLS and YYNGEE. J lost 9 bases, V lost 4 bases, and 10 bases had no gene match. This CDR3 is CASSFPGSGGPQYF. The CDR3 coding sequence is TGTGCCAGCAGCTTCCCAGGAAGCGGGGGGCCCCAGTACTTC.